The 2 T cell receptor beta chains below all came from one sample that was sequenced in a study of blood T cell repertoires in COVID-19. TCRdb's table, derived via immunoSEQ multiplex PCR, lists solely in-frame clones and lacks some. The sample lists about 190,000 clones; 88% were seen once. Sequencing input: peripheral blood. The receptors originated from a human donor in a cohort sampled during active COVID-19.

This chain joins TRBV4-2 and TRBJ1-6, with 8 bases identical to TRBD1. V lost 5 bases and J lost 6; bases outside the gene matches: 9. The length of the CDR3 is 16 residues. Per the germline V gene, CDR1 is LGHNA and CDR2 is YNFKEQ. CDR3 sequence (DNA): TGTGCCAGCAGCTCAAGATTCGGACAGGGTAATTCACCCCTCCACTTT. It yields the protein CASSSRFGQGNSPLHF.

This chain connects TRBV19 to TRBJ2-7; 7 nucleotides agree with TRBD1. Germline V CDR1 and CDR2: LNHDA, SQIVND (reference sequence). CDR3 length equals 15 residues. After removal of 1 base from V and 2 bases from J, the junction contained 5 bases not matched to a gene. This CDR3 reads CASSIVGRGTYEQYF. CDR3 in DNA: TGTGCCAGTAGTATAGTGGGCAGGGGGACCTACGAGCAGTACTTC.